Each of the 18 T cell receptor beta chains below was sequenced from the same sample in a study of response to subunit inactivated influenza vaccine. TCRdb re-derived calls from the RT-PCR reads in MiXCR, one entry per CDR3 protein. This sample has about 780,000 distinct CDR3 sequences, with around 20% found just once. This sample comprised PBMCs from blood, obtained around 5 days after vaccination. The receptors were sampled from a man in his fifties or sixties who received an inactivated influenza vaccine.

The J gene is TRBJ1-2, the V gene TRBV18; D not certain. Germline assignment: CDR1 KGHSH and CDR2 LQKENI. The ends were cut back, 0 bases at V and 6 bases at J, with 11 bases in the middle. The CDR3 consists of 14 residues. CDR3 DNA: TGTGCCAGCTCACCACCGAACTTCCCTAATGGCTACACCTTC. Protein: CASSPPNFPNGYTF.

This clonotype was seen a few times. CDR3 DNA sequence: TGCGCCAGCAGCCCACGACAAGGGATCGGGGCAGATACGCAGTATTTT. It is translated as CASSPRQGIGADTQYF. This chain links TRBV5-1 with TRBJ2-3; weak D call: TRBD2 (5 bases). The CDR3 has 16 amino acids. Trimming removed 4 bases at V and 4 bases at J, with 19 bases between. From germline, CDR1 is SGHRS and CDR2 YFSETQ.

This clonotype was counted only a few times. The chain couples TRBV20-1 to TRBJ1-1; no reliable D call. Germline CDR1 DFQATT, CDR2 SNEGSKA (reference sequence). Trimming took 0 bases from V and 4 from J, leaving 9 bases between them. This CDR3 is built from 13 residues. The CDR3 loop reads CSARDPVSTEAFF. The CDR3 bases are TGCAGTGCTAGAGATCCTGTGAGCACTGAAGCTTTCTTT.

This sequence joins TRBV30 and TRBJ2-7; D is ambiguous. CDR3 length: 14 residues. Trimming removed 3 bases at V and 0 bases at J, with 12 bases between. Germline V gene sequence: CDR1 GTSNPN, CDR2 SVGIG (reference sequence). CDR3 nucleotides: TGTGCCTGGAGCGGCAGTGCAAGCTCCTACGAGCAGTACTTC. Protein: CAWSGSASSYEQYF. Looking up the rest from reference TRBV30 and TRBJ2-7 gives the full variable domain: SQTIHQWPATLVQPVGSPLSLECTVEGTSNPNLYWYRQAAGRGLQLLFYSVGIGQISSEVPQNLSASRPQDRQFILSSKKLLLSDSGFYLCAWSGSASSYEQYFGPGTRLTVT.

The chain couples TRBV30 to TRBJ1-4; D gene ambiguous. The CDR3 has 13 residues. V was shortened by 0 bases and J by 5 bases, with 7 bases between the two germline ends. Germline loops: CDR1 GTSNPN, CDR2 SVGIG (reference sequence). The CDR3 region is CAWSVQLNEKLFF. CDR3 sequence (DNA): TGTGCCTGGAGTGTACAGTTAAATGAAAAACTGTTTTTT.

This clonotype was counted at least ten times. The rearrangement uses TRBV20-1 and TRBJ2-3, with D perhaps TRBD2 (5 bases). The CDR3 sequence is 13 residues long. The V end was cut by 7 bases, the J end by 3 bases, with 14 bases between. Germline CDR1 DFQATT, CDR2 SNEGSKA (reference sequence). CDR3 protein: CSVAPGSTDTQYF. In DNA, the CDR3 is TGCAGTGTCGCGCCGGGGTCGACAGATACGCAGTATTTT.

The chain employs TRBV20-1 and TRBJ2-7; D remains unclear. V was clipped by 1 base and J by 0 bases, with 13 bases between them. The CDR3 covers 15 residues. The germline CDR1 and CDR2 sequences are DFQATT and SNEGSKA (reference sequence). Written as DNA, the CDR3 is TGCAGTGCTAGAGTGGGATCTACTGGCTCCTACGAGCAGTACTTC. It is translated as CSARVGSTGSYEQYF.

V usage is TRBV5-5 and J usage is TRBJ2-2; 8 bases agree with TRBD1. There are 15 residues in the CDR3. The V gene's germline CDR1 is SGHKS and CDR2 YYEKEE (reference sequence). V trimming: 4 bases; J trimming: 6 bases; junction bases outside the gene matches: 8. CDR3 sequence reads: CASSETGVAAGELFF. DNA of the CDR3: TGTGCCAGCAGCGAGACAGGGGTTGCGGCCGGGGAGCTGTTTTTT.

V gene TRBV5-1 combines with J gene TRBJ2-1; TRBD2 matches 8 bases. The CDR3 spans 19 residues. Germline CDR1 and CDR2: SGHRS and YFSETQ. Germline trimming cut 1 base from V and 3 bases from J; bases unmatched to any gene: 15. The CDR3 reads CASSLYVYTGGQNYNEQFF. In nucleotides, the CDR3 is TGCGCCAGCAGCTTGTATGTGTATACGGGGGGGCAGAACTACAATGAGCAGTTCTTC. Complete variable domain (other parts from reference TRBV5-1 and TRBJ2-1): KAGVTQTPRYLIKTRGQQVTLSCSPISGHRSVSWYQQTPGQGLQFLFEYFSETQRNKGNFPGRFSGRQFSNSRSEMNVSTLELGDSALYLCASSLYVYTGGQNYNEQFFGPGTRLTVL.

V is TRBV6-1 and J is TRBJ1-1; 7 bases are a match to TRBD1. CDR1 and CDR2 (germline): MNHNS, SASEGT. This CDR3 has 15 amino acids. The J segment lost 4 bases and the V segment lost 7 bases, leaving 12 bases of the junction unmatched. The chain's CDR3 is CASKLQGQGGTEAFF. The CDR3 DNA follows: TGTGCCAGCAAACTACAGGGGCAGGGGGGCACTGAAGCTTTCTTT.

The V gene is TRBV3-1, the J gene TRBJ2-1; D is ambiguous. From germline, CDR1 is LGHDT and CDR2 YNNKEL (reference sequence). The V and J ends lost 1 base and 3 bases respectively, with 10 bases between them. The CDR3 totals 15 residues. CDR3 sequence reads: CASSQGDGYYNEQFF. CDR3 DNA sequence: TGTGCCAGCAGCCAAGGAGACGGATACTACAATGAGCAGTTCTTC.

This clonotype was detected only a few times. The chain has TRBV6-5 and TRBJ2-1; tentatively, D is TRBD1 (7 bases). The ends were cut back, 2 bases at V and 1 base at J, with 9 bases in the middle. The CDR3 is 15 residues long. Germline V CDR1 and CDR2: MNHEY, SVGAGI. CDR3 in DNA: TGTGCCAGCAGTTACCCAGGGGGGTCCTACAATGAGCAGTTCTTC. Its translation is CASSYPGGSYNEQFF.

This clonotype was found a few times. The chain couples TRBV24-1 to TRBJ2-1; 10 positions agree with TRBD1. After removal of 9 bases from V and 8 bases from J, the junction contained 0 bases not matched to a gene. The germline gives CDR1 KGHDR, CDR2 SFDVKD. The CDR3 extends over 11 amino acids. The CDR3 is CATGTGDEQFF. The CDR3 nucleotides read TGTGCCACCGGGACAGGGGATGAGCAGTTCTTC.

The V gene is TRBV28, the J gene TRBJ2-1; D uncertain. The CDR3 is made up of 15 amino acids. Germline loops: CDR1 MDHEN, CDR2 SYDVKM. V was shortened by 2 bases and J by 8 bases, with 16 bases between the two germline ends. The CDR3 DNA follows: TGTGCCAGCAGTTTAGACACCTCGGGCTTTTATGAGCAGTTCTTC. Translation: CASSLDTSGFYEQFF.

The chain's CDR3 is CATSRSGRAGETQYF. The CDR3 coding sequence is TGTGCCACCAGCAGGAGCGGGAGGGCCGGAGAGACCCAGTACTTC. The chain employs TRBV15 and TRBJ2-5; 10 nucleotides align to TRBD2. This CDR3 contains 15 residues. The V gene's germline CDR1 is LNHNV and CDR2 YYDKDF (reference sequence). The ends lost 3 bases at V and 4 bases at J; junction bases unmatched: 5.

CDR3 loop: CASSQFAGTNTGELFF. The DNA of the CDR3 is TGCGCCAGCAGCCAATTCGCAGGGACGAACACCGGGGAGCTGTTTTTT. V and J are TRBV4-3 and TRBJ2-2, with TRBD1 as a possible D gene (5 bases). V shed 2 bases and J shed 0 bases, with 10 bases lying between them. This CDR3 spans 16 amino acids. In germline, CDR1 is LGHNA, CDR2 YSLEER.

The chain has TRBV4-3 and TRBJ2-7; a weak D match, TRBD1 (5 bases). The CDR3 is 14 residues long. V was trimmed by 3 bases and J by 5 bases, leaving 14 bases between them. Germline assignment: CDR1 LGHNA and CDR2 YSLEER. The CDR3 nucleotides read TGCGCCAGCAGCCAGGTTGACAGAAGCCACGAGCAGTACTTC. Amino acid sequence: CASSQVDRSHEQYF.

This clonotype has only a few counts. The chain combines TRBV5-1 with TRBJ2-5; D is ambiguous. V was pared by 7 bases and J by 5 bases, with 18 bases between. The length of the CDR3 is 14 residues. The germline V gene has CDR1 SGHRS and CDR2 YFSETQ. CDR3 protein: CASGLERVGETQYF. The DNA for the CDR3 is TGCGCCAGCGGATTAGAACGGGTAGGGGAGACCCAGTACTTC. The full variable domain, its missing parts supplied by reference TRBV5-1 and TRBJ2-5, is KAGVTQTPRYLIKTRGQQVTLSCSPISGHRSVSWYQQTPGQGLQFLFEYFSETQRNKGNFPGRFSGRQFSNSRSEMNVSTLELGDSALYLCASGLERVGETQYFGPGTRLLVL.